One sample yielded the 8 T cell receptor beta chains listed below, sequenced in a study of T cell repertoires in chronic hepatitis B (dated 2019 in TCRdb). The library relied on the immunoSEQ multiplex PCR assay. This immuneACCESS table, as held by TCRdb, lists in-frame sequences with V and J called but not all clones. Of the missing ones, under half trace to an unresolved V gene in checked studies; the others have no known cause. In this sample the table shows 150 to 200 clones, about 70% of which occur a single time. Approximately 48% of the sample is held by the ten biggest clonotypes. Sequenced material: HBV polymerase (pol387) epitope-specific CD8+ T cells from PBMCs. The receptors here all came from a human donor with chronic hepatitis B virus infection.

The genes are TRBV4-1 and TRBJ1-3; 7 positions match TRBD1. This CDR3 spans 16 amino acids. V lost 4 bases, J lost 0 bases, and 6 bases stayed unmatched. Germline values: CDR1 MGHRA, CDR2 YSYEKL. CDR3 amino acids: CASSLYRGNSGNTIYF. The CDR3 nucleotides are TGCGCCAGCAGCCTCTACAGGGGCAACTCTGGAAACACCATATATTTT.

The V gene is TRBV9, the J gene TRBJ2-3, with D possibly TRBD1 on 5 matching bases. Between the trimmed V and J ends, which lost 3 bases and 7 bases, there was a span of 12 bases. This CDR3 region has 13 residues. Germline CDR1 SGDLS, CDR2 YYNGEE. The chain's CDR3 is CASSGTPPYTQYF. The CDR3 DNA follows: TGTGCCAGCAGCGGGACACCTCCTTATACGCAGTATTTT. Full variable domain (rest looked up from reference TRBV9 and TRBJ2-3): DSGVTQTPKHLITATGQRVTLRCSPRSGDLSVYWYQQSLDQGLQFLIQYYNGEERAKGNILERFSAQQFPDLHSELNLSSLELGDSALYFCASSGTPPYTQYFGPGTRLTVL.

The CDR3 nucleotides read TGTGCCAGCAGCTTGGATAAAGGGAATCAGCCCCAGCATTTT. Protein: CASSLDKGNQPQHF. The chain links TRBV5-6 to TRBJ1-5; D gene ambiguous. The CDR3 contains 14 residues. The germline V and J ends were trimmed by 0 bases and 4 bases, with 8 bases remaining between them. Germline CDR1 is SGHDT and CDR2 is YYEEEE.

By share, this clone ranks as hyperexpanded. This chain connects TRBV7-8 to TRBJ1-1, with D perhaps TRBD1 (5 bases). Germline CDR1 SGHVS, CDR2 FQNEAQ. Trimming stripped 2 bases from V and 0 bases from J, with 10 bases between. The CDR3 runs 15 residues. The CDR3 protein is CASSLYEGMNTEAFF. The CDR3 bases are TGTGCCAGCAGCTTATACGAGGGGATGAACACTGAAGCTTTCTTT.

This rearrangement joins TRBV30 to TRBJ2-7; D ambiguous. The germline CDR1 and CDR2 sequences are GTSNPN and SVGIG (reference sequence). The CDR3 spans 13 residues. Trimming took off 0 bases at V and 0 bases at J, with 6 bases between the two ends. CDR3 DNA: TGTGCCTGGAGTGTAAGCGTCTCCTACGAGCAGTACTTC. It specifies CAWSVSVSYEQYF.

The chain recombines TRBV4-3 with TRBJ1-5, with D possibly TRBD1 on 5 matching bases. V lost 1 base, J lost 3 bases, and 13 bases lay in between. The CDR3 totals 16 residues. The germline V gene has CDR1 LGHNA and CDR2 YSLEER. The CDR3 reads CASSQGGAHDNQPQHF. The CDR3, as DNA: TGCGCCAGCAGCCAAGGAGGGGCCCATGACAATCAGCCCCAGCATTTT.

The CDR3 nucleotides are TGTGCCAGCAGTTTAGATGGGGACAGATCCTATCAGCCCCAGCATTTT. Protein product: CASSLDGDRSYQPQHF. V gene TRBV27 combines with J gene TRBJ1-5; 7 bases are a match to TRBD1. The V gene end was trimmed by 2 bases and the J gene end by 5 bases; junction bases not matched to a gene: 9. The CDR3 loop spans 16 amino acids. Germline assignment: CDR1 MNHEY and CDR2 SMNVEV (reference sequence).

V and J are TRBV4-1 and TRBJ2-2; weak D call: TRBD2 (5 bases). The CDR3 extends over 19 amino acids. Germline values: CDR1 MGHRA, CDR2 YSYEKL. V lost 1 base and J lost 5, with 23 bases in between. This chain's CDR3 is CASSQVELVVSRSTGELFF. The DNA for the CDR3 is TGCGCCAGCAGCCAAGTAGAACTAGTAGTGTCGCGGTCAACCGGGGAGCTGTTTTTT.